This T cell receptor (beta chain) is drawn from a study of identical twins. Overall study results and limits: Beta out-of-frame sequences displayed a weaker excess of sharing between twins. Twin sharing of out-of-frame TCR alpha was underestimated by models in monozygotic pairs. Within cord blood, abundant beta clonotypes carried fewer insertions, but memory repertoires showed no such trend.

TCRdb re-called the 5' RACE reads with MiXCR, one entry per CDR3 protein. Of approximately 300,000 distinct CDR3 sequences listed, nearly 9.5% were seen once; the top ten hold roughly 7%. The sample holds many counts of this clonotype. Its antigen is unidentified. Germline CDR1 reads ENHRY; CDR2 reads SYGVKD. CDR3 size: 13 residues. V shed 11 bases and J shed 1 base, with 14 bases lying between them. These data also featured in a second study, about yellow fever vaccine responses in identical twins. From that second work: In identical twins, vaccine T cell responses appeared partly shared and partly individual.

This receptor was identified in a woman between 18 and 30 years old in good health. The sample taken for sequencing was CD8+ T cells sorted from blood. The chain links TRBV10-3 to TRBJ1-1, with a weak D call TRBD1 (6 bases). The CDR3 nucleotides read TGTGCCGCAGCGGGGGCAGGGAACACTGAAGCTTTCTTT. Translating it yields CAAAGAGNTEAFF.